The 19 T cell receptor beta chains below all came from one sample that was sequenced in a study of blood T cell repertoires in COVID-19. Produced via immunoSEQ multiplex PCR; TCRdb's table is partial and in-frame only. The data contain roughly 70,000 clones, about three quarters of them singletons. Sequencing used peripheral blood. Receptor source: a woman in her 70s with acute or convalescent COVID-19.

This clone was picked up a small number of times. The chain has TRBV27 and TRBJ1-1; 9 nucleotides align to TRBD1. The V and J ends lost 6 bases and 5 bases, in that order; junction bases with no gene match: 1. Germline-derived CDR1 and CDR2 are MNHEY and SMNVEV (reference sequence). The CDR3 is 12 residues long. CDR3 amino acids: CASRTGGTEAFF. The CDR3 DNA follows: TGTGCCAGCAGGACAGGGGGGACTGAAGCTTTCTTT.

The chain's CDR3 is CATSGRGVAGANVLTF. The CDR3 DNA reads as TGTGCCACCAGTGGCAGGGGTGTAGCCGGGGCCAACGTCCTGACTTTC. The chain is built from TRBV24-1 and TRBJ2-6; D may be TRBD1 (6 bases). The CDR3 length is 16 residues. V dropped 5 bases and J dropped 4 bases, with 14 bases sitting between them. The germline V gene encodes CDR1 KGHDR and CDR2 SFDVKD.

The rearrangement joins TRBV9 to TRBJ1-4; tentative D call: TRBD1 (5 bases). With 0 bases removed from V and 3 bases from J, the gap between germline ends came to 9 bases. Germline lookup yields CDR1 SGDLS and CDR2 YYNGEE. The CDR3 length is 15 residues. The CDR3 spells CASSVGQGSNEKLFF. Here the CDR3 DNA reads TGTGCCAGCAGCGTAGGGCAGGGATCTAATGAAAAACTGTTTTTT.

This chain links TRBV7-9 with TRBJ2-7; 14 nucleotides match TRBD2. Trimming cost V 5 bases and J 5 bases; bases outside gene matches: 2. The CDR3 totals 14 residues. Looked up from germline, CDR1 is SEHNR and CDR2 is FQNEAQ (reference sequence). The CDR3 sequence is CASSPGLAGDEQYF. In DNA, the CDR3 is TGTGCCAGCAGCCCGGGACTAGCGGGAGACGAGCAGTACTTC.

The chain employs TRBV19 and TRBJ1-1, with D uncertain. This CDR3 spans 13 amino acids. Germline CDR1 LNHDA, CDR2 SQIVND (reference sequence). V gave up 2 bases and J gave up 4 bases, with 8 bases separating them. CDR3 sequence: CASSIYDSTEAFF. In DNA, the CDR3 is TGTGCCAGTAGTATATATGACTCCACTGAAGCTTTCTTT.

The chain recombines TRBV2 with TRBJ1-4; no firm D call. V was pared by 7 bases and J by 0 bases, with 6 bases between. The CDR3 spans 13 residues. Germline values: CDR1 SNHLY, CDR2 FYNNEI. As DNA, the CDR3 is TGTGCCAGCATGCGAGCAACTAATGAAAAACTGTTTTTT. Translation: CASMRATNEKLFF.

This clone was observed a few times. Within the sample, other DNA sequences also encode this same CDR3. V usage is TRBV18 and J usage is TRBJ1-2, with TRBD1 identical over 7 bases. The CDR3 runs 13 residues. Per the germline V gene, CDR1 is KGHSH and CDR2 is LQKENI. V shed 4 bases, J shed 4 bases, and the junction held 3 bases outside the gene matches. This CDR3 is CASSRQGFYGYTF. In nucleotides, the CDR3 is TGTGCCAGCTCACGACAGGGCTTCTATGGCTACACCTTC.

J is TRBJ1-2 and V is TRBV5-8, with D maybe TRBD1 (6 bases). The germline V gene has CDR1 SGHTS and CDR2 YDEGEE. This CDR3 is built from 12 residues. Trimming removed 5 bases at V and 5 bases at J, with 10 bases between. The CDR3 region is CASSLQGYGYTF. CDR3 sequence (DNA): TGTGCCAGCAGTCTACAGGGTTATGGCTACACCTTC.

This chain uses TRBV27 with TRBJ2-4; 9 bases are shared with TRBD1. Germline-derived CDR1 and CDR2 are MNHEY and SMNVEV (reference sequence). Losses at the gene ends were 6 bases for V and 0 bases for J; bases not matched to a gene: 12. The CDR3 loop spans 18 amino acids. The CDR3 sequence is CASSRQGQGLLAKNIQYF. Here the CDR3 DNA reads TGTGCCAGCAGCCGTCAGGGACAGGGTTTACTAGCCAAAAACATTCAGTACTTC.

The gene calls are TRBV6-1 and TRBJ2-3, with D uncertain. The germline CDR1 and CDR2 sequences are MNHNS and SASEGT. V lost 1 base and J lost 3, with 11 bases in between. The CDR3 has 15 residues. CDR3 in amino acids: CASSEVTPRTDTQYF. CDR3 sequence (DNA): TGTGCCAGCAGTGAAGTGACTCCAAGGACAGATACGCAGTATTTT.

V and J are TRBV4-2 and TRBJ2-7; perhaps TRBD1 as D (6 bases). CDR1 LGHNA and CDR2 YNFKEQ come from the germline V gene. V lost 1 base and J 2 bases, leaving 9 bases between the germline ends. The CDR3 consists of 14 residues. CDR3 sequence reads: CASSQVQGTYEQYF. In DNA form, the CDR3 reads TGTGCCAGCAGCCAAGTACAGGGCACCTACGAGCAGTACTTC.

The chain recombines TRBV12-5 with TRBJ1-2; TRBD1 aligns across 9 bases. V dropped 8 bases and J dropped 4; count of bases not matched to a gene: 8. Germline assignment: CDR1 LGHNT and CDR2 FRNRAP. CDR3 length: 14 residues. CDR3 in amino acids: CASTRGTGFYGYTF. For the CDR3, the DNA is TGTGCTAGTACTCGCGGGACAGGGTTCTATGGCTACACCTTC.

V gene TRBV11-2 combines with J gene TRBJ2-7, with D possibly matching TRBD2 (6 bases). Germline CDR1 SGHAT, CDR2 FQNNGV. V was cut by 0 bases and J by 0 bases, with 9 bases left in between. The CDR3 runs 15 residues. The CDR3 sequence is CASSLDGGFSYEQYF. The CDR3, as DNA: TGTGCCAGCAGCTTAGACGGAGGGTTCTCCTACGAGCAGTACTTC.

The gene calls are TRBV9 and TRBJ1-1; TRBD1 aligns across 10 bases. Germline CDR1 SGDLS, CDR2 YYNGEE. The CDR3 covers 16 residues. Trimming removed 3 bases from V and 6 bases from J; junction bases left unmatched: 11. The CDR3 loop is CASSAYPGQGRAEAFF. The DNA of the CDR3 is TGTGCCAGCAGCGCTTACCCGGGACAGGGGCGGGCTGAAGCTTTCTTT. The complete variable domain, with remaining parts taken from reference TRBV9 and TRBJ1-1, reads DSGVTQTPKHLITATGQRVTLRCSPRSGDLSVYWYQQSLDQGLQFLIQYYNGEERAKGNILERFSAQQFPDLHSELNLSSLELGDSALYFCASSAYPGQGRAEAFFGQGTRLTVV.

The CDR3 loop reads CAISAGTGGNQPQHF. The CDR3 DNA is TGTGCCATCAGTGCCGGGACAGGGGGCAATCAGCCCCAGCATTTT. The chain is built from TRBV10-3 and TRBJ1-5; 10 nucleotides agree with TRBD1. Germline V gene data show CDR1 as ENHRY and CDR2 as SYGVKD. CDR3 size: 15 residues. The J segment lost 2 bases and the V segment lost 4 bases, leaving 2 bases of the junction unmatched.

The genes are TRBV4-2 and TRBJ2-3; 10 bases agree with TRBD2. The CDR3 loop spans 17 amino acids. CDR1 LGHNA and CDR2 YNFKEQ come from the germline V gene. After removal of 4 bases from V and 0 bases from J, the junction contained 7 bases not matched to a gene. The CDR3 sequence: CASSPGIAGGSTDTQYF. In nucleotides, the CDR3 is TGTGCCAGCAGCCCCGGGATAGCGGGGGGAAGCACAGATACGCAGTATTTT.

The chain uses TRBV4-2 and TRBJ1-1, with 7 bases matching TRBD1. J was trimmed by 1 base and V by 1 base; bases with no gene match: 12. The CDR3 contains 18 residues. From germline, CDR1 is LGHNA and CDR2 YNFKEQ. The CDR3 loop is CASSQATILTGQNTEAFF. In DNA, the CDR3 is TGTGCCAGCAGCCAAGCGACAATTTTGACAGGGCAGAACACTGAAGCTTTCTTT.

V is TRBV7-9 and J is TRBJ2-2; tentatively, D is TRBD2 (5 bases). V was trimmed by 5 bases and J by 3 bases, leaving 13 bases between them. Per the germline V gene, CDR1 is SEHNR and CDR2 is FQNEAQ (reference sequence). This CDR3 has 15 amino acids. Here the CDR3 DNA reads TGTGCCAGCAGCCCGCCTAGCTCTTACACCGGGGAGCTGTTTTTT. Amino acids: CASSPPSSYTGELFF.

V is TRBV6-5 and J is TRBJ1-4; D perhaps matches TRBD1 (6 bases). CDR1 is MNHEY and CDR2 is SVGAGI in the germline V gene. Deletions cut 2 bases from V and 7 bases from J, with 14 bases between. The CDR3 consists of 15 residues. The CDR3 sequence: CASSYGQTVGEKLFF. The CDR3 coding sequence is TGTGCCAGCAGTTACGGACAGACAGTTGGTGAAAAACTGTTTTTT.